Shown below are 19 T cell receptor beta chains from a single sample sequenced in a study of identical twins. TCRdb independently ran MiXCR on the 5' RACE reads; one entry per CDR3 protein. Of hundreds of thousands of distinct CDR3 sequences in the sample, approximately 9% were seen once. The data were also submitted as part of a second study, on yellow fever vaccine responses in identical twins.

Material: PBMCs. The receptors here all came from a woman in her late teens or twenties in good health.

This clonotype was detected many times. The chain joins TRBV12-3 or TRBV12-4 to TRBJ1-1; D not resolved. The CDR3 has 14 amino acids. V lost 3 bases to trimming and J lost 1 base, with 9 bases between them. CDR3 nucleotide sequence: TGTGCCAGCAGTTTCGGGCTTACGAACACTGAAGCTTTCTTT. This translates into CASSFGLTNTEAFF.

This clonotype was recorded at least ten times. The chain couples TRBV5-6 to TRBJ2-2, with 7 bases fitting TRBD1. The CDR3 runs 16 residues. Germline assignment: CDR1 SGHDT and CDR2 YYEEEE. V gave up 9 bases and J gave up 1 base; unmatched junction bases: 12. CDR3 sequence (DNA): TGTGCCACCTACAGCTACGGGACAGTGAACACCGGGGAGCTGTTTTTT. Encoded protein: CATYSYGTVNTGELFF.

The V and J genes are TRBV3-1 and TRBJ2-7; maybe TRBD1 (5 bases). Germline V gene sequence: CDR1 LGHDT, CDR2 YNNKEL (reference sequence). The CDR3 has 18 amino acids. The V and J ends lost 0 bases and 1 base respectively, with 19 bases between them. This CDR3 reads CASSQDSTVTLGSYEQYF. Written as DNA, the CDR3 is TGTGCCAGCAGCCAAGATTCGACAGTGACATTGGGGTCCTACGAGCAGTACTTC.

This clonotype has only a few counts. CDR3 amino acids: CASSWDSTYEQYF. DNA for the CDR3: TGTGCCAGTAGTTGGGACAGCACCTACGAGCAGTACTTC. J is TRBJ2-7 and V is TRBV19; 7 positions match TRBD1. J was trimmed by 2 bases and V by 5 bases; bases with no gene match: 3. The germline V gene encodes CDR1 LNHDA and CDR2 SQIVND (reference sequence). There are 13 residues in the CDR3.

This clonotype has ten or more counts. The CDR3 loop is CASSSTDSGRVSYNEQFF. The CDR3 bases are TGTGCCAGCAGCTCCACTGACAGCGGGAGGGTCTCCTACAATGAGCAGTTCTTC. This sequence joins TRBV11-1 and TRBJ2-1, with 10 bases aligning to TRBD2. The CDR3 sequence is 18 residues long. Trimming took 4 bases from V and 0 from J; bases not matched to a gene: 9. Germline CDR1 is SGHAT and CDR2 is FQDESV (reference sequence). Full variable domain (missing parts from reference TRBV11-1 and TRBJ2-1): EAEVAQSPRYKITEKSQAVAFWCDPISGHATLYWYRQILGQGPELLVQFQDESVVDDSQLPKDRFSAERLKGVDSTLKIQPAELGDSAMYLCASSSTDSGRVSYNEQFFGPGTRLTVL.

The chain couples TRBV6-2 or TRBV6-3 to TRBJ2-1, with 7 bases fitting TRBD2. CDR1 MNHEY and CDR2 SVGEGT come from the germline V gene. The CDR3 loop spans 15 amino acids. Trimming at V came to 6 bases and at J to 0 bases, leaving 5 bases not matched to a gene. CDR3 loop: CASSWSGNSYNEQFF. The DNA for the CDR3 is TGTGCCAGCAGCTGGAGCGGGAACTCCTACAATGAGCAGTTCTTC.

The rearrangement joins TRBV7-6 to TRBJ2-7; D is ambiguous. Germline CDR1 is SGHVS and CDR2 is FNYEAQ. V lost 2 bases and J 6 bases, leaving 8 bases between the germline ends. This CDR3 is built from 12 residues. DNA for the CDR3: TGTGCCAGCAGCTTATTACTCTCCGAGCAGTACTTC. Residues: CASSLLLSEQYF.

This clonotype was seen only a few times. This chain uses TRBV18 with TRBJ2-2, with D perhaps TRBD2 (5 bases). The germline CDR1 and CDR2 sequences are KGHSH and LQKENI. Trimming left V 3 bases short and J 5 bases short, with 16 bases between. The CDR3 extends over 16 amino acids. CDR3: CASSPSDSWETGELFF. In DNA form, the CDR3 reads TGTGCCAGCTCACCTAGTGATTCCTGGGAGACCGGGGAGCTGTTTTTT.

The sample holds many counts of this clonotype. The CDR3 DNA follows: TGTGCCAGCAGTTACGTAGTAGCGGGAGTGTTGGAGCAGTTCTTC. It codes for CASSYVVAGVLEQFF. This rearrangement joins TRBV6-2 or TRBV6-3 to TRBJ2-1; 9 bases map to TRBD2. The CDR3 is 15 residues long. Germline CDR1 is MNHEY and CDR2 is SVGEGT. Trimming took 2 bases from V and 10 from J; bases not matched to a gene: 9.

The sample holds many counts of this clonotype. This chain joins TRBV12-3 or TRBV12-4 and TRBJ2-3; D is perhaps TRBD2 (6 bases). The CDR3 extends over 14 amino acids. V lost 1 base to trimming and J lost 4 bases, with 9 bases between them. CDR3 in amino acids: CASSLGWGADTQYF. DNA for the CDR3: TGTGCCAGCAGTTTAGGGTGGGGGGCAGATACGCAGTATTTT.

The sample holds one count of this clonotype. CDR3 nucleotide sequence: TGTGCCAGTAGTATACTAGCGGGAGCGGTCGGGGAGCTGTTTTTT. Its protein is CASSILAGAVGELFF. J is TRBJ2-2 and V is TRBV19; 10 bases agree with TRBD2. Looked up from germline, CDR1 is LNHDA and CDR2 is SQIVND (reference sequence). The CDR3 sequence is 15 residues long. V shed 2 bases and J 7 bases; nucleotides not matched to a gene: 4.

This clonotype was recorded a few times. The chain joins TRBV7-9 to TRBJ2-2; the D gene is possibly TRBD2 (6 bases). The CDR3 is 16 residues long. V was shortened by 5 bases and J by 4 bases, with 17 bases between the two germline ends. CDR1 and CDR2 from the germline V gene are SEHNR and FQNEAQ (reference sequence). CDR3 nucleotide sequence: TGTGCCAGCAGCGCCTGGGCGGCCGGGGGCACCGGGGAGCTGTTTTTT. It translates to CASSAWAAGGTGELFF.

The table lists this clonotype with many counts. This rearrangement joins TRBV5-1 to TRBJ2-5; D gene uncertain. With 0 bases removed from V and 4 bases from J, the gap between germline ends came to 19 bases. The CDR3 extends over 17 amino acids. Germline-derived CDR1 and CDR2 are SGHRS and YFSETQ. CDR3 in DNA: TGCGCCAGCAGCTTGGCCCTCTACCCCAATTCGGCAGAGACCCAGTACTTC. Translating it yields CASSLALYPNSAETQYF.

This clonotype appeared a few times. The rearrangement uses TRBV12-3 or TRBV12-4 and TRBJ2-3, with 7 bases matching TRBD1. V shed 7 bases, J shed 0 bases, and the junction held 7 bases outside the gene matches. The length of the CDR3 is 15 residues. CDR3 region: CASTFQGGSTDTQYF. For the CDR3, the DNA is TGTGCCAGCACTTTCCAAGGGGGCAGCACAGATACGCAGTATTTT.

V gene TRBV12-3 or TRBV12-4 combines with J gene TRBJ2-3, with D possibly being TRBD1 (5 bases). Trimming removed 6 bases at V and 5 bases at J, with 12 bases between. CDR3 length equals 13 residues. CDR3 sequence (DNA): TGTGCCAGCAGCTACGACAGAAAAGATACGCAGTATTTT. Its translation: CASSYDRKDTQYF.

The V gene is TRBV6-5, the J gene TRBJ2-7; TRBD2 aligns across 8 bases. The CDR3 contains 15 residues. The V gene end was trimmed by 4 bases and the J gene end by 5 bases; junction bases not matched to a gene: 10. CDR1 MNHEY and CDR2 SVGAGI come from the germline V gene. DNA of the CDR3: TGTGCCAGCAGTTCGTATAGCGGGGCCACCAACGAGCAGTACTTC. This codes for CASSSYSGATNEQYF.

The CDR3 DNA follows: TGTGCCAGCAGCTTAGTGTCAGGCCCCAATGAGCAGTTCTTC. It specifies CASSLVSGPNEQFF. The chain employs TRBV7-2 and TRBJ2-1; D gene unclear. V lost 1 base and J 6 bases, leaving 10 bases between the germline ends. This CDR3 is built from 14 residues. Germline V lookup: CDR1 SGHTA, CDR2 FQGNSA.

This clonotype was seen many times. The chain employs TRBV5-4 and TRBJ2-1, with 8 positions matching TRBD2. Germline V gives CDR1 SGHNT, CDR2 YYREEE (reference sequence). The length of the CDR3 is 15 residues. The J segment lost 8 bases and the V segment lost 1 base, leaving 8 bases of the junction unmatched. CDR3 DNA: TGTGCCAGCAGCTTGAGATCTAGCGGGCGCTATGAGCAGTTCTTC. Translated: CASSLRSSGRYEQFF.

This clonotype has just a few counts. CDR3 region: CASSLVTGNYRGSTGELFF. The CDR3 DNA reads TGTGCCAGCAGCTTAGTAACAGGAAACTACAGGGGTAGCACCGGGGAGCTGTTTTTT. The gene calls are TRBV11-2 and TRBJ2-2; TRBD1 aligns across 7 bases. CDR1 and CDR2 from the germline V gene are SGHAT and FQNNGV. The CDR3 has 19 amino acids. With V trimmed by 1 base and J by 4 bases, 15 bases remained unmatched. Full variable domain (remainder filled in from reference TRBV11-2 and TRBJ2-2): EAGVAQSPRYKIIEKRQSVAFWCNPISGHATLYWYQQILGQGPKLLIQFQNNGVVDDSQLPKDRFSAERLKGVDSTLKIQPAKLEDSAVYLCASSLVTGNYRGSTGELFFGEGSRLTVL.